The rows below give T cell receptor beta chains drawn from one sample of a study of blood T cell repertoires in COVID-19. Method: immunoSEQ multiplex PCR; TCRdb's copy keeps in-frame clones and lacks some. The sample carries about 120,000 clones, 65% to 85% recorded once. Sample: peripheral blood. These receptors came from a man older than 75 with active or convalescent COVID-19. The conserved cysteine and the conserved F or W are not part of the CDR3 here. Each record gives: J gene, V gene, CDR3 protein.

>TRBJ2-2|TRBV6-2/TRBV6-3
ASSSLQETYGSTGELF
>TRBJ2-3|TRBV5-6
ASSRLLAGVTDTQY
>TRBJ1-3|TRBV11-2
ASSPISGNTIY
>TRBJ1-4|TRBV11-2
ASSEITGFTNEKLF
>TRBJ2-3|TRBV18
ASSRQGGQDTQY
>TRBJ2-1|TRBV19
ASATGGVISEQF
>TRBJ1-5|TRBV19
ASSTRNQPQH
>TRBJ2-5|TRBV29-1
SVGQGGETQY
>TRBJ2-3|TRBV4-1
ASSRVPGQGTDTQY
>TRBJ2-5|TRBV28
ASSPTAGAQY
>TRBJ1-6|TRBV18
ASSLDRTGYNSPLH
>TRBJ2-7|TRBV5-1
ASSLDTLEQY
>TRBJ2-1|TRBV9
ASSVTQGPYNEQF
>TRBJ1-1|TRBV18
ASSRDSGATEAF
>TRBJ2-7|TRBV30
AWREAGALGEQY
>TRBJ1-4|TRBV28
ASSLGEYPGQGGEKLF
>TRBJ2-6|TRBV28
ASSLGGAGLLSGANVLT
>TRBJ1-4|TRBV7-9
ASSPGGGFEKLF
>TRBJ2-7|TRBV5-1
ASLPAGGRTYEQY
>TRBJ2-7|TRBV2
ASTAGPLSYEQY
>TRBJ2-1|TRBV6-2/TRBV6-3
ASRYDSGVYNEQF
>TRBJ1-5|TRBV30
AWRGGSNQPQH